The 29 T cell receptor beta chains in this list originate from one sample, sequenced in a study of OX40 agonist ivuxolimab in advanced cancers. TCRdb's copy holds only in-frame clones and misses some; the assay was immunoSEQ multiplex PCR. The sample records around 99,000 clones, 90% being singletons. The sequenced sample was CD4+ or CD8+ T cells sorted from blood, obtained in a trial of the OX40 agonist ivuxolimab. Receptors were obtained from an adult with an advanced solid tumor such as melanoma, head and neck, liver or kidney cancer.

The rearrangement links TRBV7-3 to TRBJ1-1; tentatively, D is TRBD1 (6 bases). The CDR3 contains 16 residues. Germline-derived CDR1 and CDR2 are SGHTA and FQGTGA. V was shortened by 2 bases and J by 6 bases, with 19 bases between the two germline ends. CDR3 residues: CASSLDPQGPTAEAFF. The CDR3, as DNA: TGTGCCAGCAGCTTAGACCCCCAGGGGCCGACGGCTGAAGCTTTCTTT.

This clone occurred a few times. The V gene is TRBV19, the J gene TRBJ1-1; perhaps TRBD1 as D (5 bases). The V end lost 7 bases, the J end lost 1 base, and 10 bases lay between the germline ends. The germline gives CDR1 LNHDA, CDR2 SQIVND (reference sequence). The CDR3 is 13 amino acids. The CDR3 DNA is TGTGCCAGTATGAGGGGTAGGAACACTGAAGCTTTCTTT. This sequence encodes CASMRGRNTEAFF.

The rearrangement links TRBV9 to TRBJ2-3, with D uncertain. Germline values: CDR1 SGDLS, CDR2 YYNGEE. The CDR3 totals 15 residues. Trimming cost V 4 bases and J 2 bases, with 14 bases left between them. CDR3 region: CASSTDGWNTDTQYF. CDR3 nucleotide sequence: TGTGCCAGCAGCACAGACGGGTGGAACACAGATACGCAGTATTTT.

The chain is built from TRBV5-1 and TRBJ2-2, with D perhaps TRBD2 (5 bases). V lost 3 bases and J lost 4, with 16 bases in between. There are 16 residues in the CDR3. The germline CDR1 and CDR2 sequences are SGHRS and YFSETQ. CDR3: CASSSAGLRVTGELFF. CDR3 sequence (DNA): TGCGCCAGCAGCTCCGCGGGTCTACGTGTCACCGGGGAGCTGTTTTTT.

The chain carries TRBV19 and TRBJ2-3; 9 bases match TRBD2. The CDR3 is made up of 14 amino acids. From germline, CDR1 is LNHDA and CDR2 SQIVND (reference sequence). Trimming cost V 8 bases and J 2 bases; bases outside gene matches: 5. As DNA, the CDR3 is TGTGCCAGTTCGGCTAGCGGGGTCACAGATACGCAGTATTTT. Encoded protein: CASSASGVTDTQYF.

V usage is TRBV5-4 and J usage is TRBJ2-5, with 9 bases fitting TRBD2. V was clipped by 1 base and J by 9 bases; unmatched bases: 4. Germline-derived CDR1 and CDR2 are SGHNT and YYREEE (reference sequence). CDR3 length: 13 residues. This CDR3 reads CASSLWASGAQYF. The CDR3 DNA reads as TGTGCCAGCAGCTTGTGGGCTAGCGGGGCCCAGTACTTC. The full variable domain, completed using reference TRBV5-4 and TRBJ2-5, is ETGVTQSPTHLIKTRGQQVTLRCSSQSGHNTVSWYQQALGQGPQFIFQYYREEENGRGNFPPRFSGLQFPNYSSELNVNALELDDSALYLCASSLWASGAQYFGPGTRLLVL.

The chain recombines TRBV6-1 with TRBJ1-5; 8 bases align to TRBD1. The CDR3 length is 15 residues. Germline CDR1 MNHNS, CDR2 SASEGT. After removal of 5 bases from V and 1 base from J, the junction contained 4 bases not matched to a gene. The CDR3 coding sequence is TGTGCCAGCAGTACCCGACAGGGGAGCAATCAGCCCCAGCATTTT. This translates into CASSTRQGSNQPQHF.

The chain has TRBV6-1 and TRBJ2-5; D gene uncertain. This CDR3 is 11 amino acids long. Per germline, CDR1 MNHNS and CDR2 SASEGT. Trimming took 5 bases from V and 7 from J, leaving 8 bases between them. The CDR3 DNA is TGTGCCAGCAGTTACGTTGGGACCCAGTACTTC. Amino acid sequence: CASSYVGTQYF.

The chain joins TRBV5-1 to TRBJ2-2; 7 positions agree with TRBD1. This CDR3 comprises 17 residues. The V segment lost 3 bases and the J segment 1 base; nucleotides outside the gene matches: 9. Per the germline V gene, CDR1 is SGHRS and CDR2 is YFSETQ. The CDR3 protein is CASSSQGQLLNTGELFF. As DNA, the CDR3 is TGCGCCAGCAGCTCCCAGGGACAGCTATTGAACACCGGGGAGCTGTTTTTT.

This chain's CDR3 is CASSPDSPSTGELFF. The CDR3 nucleotides read TGTGCCAGCTCACCGGACAGTCCTTCCACCGGGGAGCTGTTTTTT. The chain links TRBV18 to TRBJ2-2, with D perhaps TRBD1 (6 bases). Germline V gives CDR1 KGHSH, CDR2 LQKENI. This CDR3 comprises 15 residues. V was clipped by 3 bases and J by 4 bases, with 12 bases between them.

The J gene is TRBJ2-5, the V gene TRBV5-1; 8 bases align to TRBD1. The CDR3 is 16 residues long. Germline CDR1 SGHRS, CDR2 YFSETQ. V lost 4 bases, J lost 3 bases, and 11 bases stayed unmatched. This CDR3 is CASSGGWTGQEETQYF. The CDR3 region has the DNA TGCGCCAGCAGCGGGGGGTGGACAGGGCAGGAAGAGACCCAGTACTTC.

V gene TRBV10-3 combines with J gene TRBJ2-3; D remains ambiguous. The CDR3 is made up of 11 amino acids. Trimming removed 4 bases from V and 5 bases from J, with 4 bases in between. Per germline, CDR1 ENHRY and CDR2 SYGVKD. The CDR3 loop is CAISGLDTQYF. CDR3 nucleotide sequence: TGTGCCATCAGTGGATTAGATACGCAGTATTTT.

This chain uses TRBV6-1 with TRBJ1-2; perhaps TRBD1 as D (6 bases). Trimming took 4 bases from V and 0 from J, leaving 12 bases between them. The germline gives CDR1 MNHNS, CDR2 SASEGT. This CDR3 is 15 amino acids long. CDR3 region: CASSADSGANYGYTF. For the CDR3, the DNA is TGTGCCAGCAGTGCAGATTCAGGGGCTAACTATGGCTACACCTTC.

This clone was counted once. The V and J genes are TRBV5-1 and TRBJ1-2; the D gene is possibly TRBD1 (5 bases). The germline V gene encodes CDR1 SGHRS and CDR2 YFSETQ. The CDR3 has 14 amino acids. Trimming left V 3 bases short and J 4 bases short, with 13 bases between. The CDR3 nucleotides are TGCGCCAGCAGCTCCCGAGGGGAACCCTATGGCTACACCTTC. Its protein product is CASSSRGEPYGYTF. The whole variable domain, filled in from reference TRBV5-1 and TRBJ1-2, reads KAGVTQTPRYLIKTRGQQVTLSCSPISGHRSVSWYQQTPGQGLQFLFEYFSETQRNKGNFPGRFSGRQFSNSRSEMNVSTLELGDSALYLCASSSRGEPYGYTFGSGTRLTVV.

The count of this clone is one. The CDR3 nucleotides are TGTGCCAGGGGACAGTGTGGCTACACCTTC. This encodes CARGQCGYTF. The chain carries TRBV19 and TRBJ1-2, with TRBD1 identical over 7 bases. V dropped 9 bases and J dropped 7; count of bases not matched to a gene: 2. Looked up from germline, CDR1 is LNHDA and CDR2 is SQIVND (reference sequence). The CDR3 spans 10 residues.

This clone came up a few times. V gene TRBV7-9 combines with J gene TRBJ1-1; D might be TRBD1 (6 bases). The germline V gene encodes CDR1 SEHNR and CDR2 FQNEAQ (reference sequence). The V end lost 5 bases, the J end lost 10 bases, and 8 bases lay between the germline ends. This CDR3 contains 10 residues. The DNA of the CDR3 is TGTGCCAGCAGCCCAGGGGCAGCTTTCTTT. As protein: CASSPGAAFF.

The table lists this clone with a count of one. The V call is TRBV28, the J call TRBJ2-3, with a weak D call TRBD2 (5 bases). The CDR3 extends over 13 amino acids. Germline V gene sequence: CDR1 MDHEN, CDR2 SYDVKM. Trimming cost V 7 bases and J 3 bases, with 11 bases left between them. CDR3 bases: TGTGCCAGCAATCCGGGAAGTACAGATACGCAGTATTTT. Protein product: CASNPGSTDTQYF.

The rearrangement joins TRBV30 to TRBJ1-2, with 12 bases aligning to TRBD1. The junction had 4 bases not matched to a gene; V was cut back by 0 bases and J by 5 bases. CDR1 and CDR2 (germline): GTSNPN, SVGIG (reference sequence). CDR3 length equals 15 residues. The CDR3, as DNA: TGTGCCTGGAGTGTCCGGGACAGGGGGCGGTATGGCTACACCTTC. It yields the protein CAWSVRDRGRYGYTF.

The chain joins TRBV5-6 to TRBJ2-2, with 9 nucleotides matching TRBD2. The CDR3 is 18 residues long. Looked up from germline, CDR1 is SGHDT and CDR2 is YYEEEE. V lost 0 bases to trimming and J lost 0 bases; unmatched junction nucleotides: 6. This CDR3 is CASSLDRLAGTNTGELFF. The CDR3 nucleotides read TGTGCCAGCAGCTTGGATCGGCTAGCGGGGACGAACACCGGGGAGCTGTTTTTT.

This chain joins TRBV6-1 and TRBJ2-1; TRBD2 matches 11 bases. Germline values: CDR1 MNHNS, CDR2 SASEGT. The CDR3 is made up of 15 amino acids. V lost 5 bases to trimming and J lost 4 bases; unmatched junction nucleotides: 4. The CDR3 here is CASSSGTSGYNEQFF. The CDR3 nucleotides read TGTGCCAGCAGTTCCGGGACTAGCGGTTACAATGAGCAGTTCTTC.

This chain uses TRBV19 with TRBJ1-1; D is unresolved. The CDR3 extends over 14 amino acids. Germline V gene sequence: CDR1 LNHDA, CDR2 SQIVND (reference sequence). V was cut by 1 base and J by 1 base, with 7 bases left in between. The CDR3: CASSIAGANTEAFF. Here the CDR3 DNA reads TGTGCCAGTAGTATAGCAGGAGCGAACACTGAAGCTTTCTTT.

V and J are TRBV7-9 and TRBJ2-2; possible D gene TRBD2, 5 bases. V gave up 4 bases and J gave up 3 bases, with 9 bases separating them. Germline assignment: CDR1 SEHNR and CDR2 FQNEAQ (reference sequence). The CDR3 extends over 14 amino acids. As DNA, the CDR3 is TGTGCCAGCAGCTCCGGGGTTTACACCGGGGAGCTGTTTTTT. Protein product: CASSSGVYTGELFF.

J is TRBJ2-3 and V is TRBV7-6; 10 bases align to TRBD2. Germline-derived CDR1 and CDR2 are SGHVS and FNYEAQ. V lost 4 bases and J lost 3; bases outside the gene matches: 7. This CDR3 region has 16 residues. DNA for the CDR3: TGTGCCAGCAGCTCAGGGGCTAGCGGGAGAACAGATACGCAGTATTTT. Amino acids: CASSSGASGRTDTQYF. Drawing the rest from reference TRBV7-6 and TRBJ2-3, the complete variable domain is GAGVSQSPRYKVTKRGQDVALRCDPISGHVSLYWYRQALGQGPEFLTYFNYEAQQDKSGLPNDRFSAERPEGSISTLTIQRTEQRDSAMYRCASSSGASGRTDTQYFGPGTRLTVL.

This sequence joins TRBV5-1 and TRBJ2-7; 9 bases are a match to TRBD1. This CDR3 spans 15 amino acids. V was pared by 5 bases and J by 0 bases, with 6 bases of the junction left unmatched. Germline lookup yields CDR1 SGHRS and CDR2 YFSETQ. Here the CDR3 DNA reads TGCGCCAGCAGACCCGGGACAGGGAGCTCCTACGAGCAGTACTTC. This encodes CASRPGTGSSYEQYF.

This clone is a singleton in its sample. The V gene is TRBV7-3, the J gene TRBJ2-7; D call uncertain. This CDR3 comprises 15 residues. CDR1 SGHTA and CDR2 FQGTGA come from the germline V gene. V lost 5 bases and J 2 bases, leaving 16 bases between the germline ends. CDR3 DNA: TGTGCCAGCAGCCCACCCCCGACGGACCCCTACGAGCAGTACTTC. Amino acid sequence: CASSPPPTDPYEQYF.

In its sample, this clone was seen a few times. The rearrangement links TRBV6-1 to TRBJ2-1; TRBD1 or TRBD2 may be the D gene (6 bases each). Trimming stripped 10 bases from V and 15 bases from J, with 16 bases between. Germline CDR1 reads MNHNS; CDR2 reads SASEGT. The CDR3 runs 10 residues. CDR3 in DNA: TGTGCCACTCCCGCGGAGGGGGGGTTCTTC. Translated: CATPAEGGFF.

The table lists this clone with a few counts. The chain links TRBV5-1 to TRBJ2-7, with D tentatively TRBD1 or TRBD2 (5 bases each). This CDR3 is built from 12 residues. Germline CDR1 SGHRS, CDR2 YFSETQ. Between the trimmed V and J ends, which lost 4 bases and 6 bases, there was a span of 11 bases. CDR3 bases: TGCGCCAGCAGCCGCGAGGGGTTCGAGCAGTACTTC. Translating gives CASSREGFEQYF.

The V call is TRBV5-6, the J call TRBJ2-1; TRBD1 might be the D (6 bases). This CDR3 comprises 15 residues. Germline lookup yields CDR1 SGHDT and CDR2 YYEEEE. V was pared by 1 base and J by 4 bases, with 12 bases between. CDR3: CASSLPRQGYNEQFF. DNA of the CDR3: TGTGCCAGCAGCTTGCCGAGGCAGGGGTACAATGAGCAGTTCTTC.

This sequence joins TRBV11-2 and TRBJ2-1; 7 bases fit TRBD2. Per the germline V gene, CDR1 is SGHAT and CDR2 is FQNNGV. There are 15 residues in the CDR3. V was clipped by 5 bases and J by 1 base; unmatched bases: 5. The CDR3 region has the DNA TGTGCCAGCAGCCGCGGGAGAGGGTCCTACAATGAGCAGTTCTTC. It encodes CASSRGRGSYNEQFF.